This TCR beta chain was sequenced for a study of blood T cell repertoires in COVID-19. Assay: immunoSEQ multiplex PCR; the TCRdb copy retains only in-frame clones and omits some. This table has some 98,000 clones, around 82% appearing once. The CDR3 is 14 residues long. The V gene's germline CDR1 is SGHTA and CDR2 FQGNSA. Trimming removed 6 bases from V and 7 bases from J; junction bases left unmatched: 8. Sequencing was done on a sample of peripheral blood. The V and J genes are TRBV7-2 and TRBJ1-5; 8 bases map to TRBD1. This sequence was found in a man between 65 and 85 years old with active or convalescent COVID-19. CDR3 nucleotides: TGTGCCAGCAGTAAGGACAGGGCGAACCAGCCCCAGCATTTT. Protein product: CASSKDRANQPQHF.